Sequencing of this T cell receptor (beta chain) was carried out in a study of T-cell memory formation after mild COVID-19. V was trimmed by 3 bases and J by 4 bases, leaving 7 bases between them. The germline V gene encodes CDR1 SGHRS and CDR2 YFSETQ. This CDR3 is 13 amino acids long. TCRdb recomputed calls from the 5' RACE reads with MiXCR, one row per CDR3 protein. This table holds about 120,000 distinct CDR3 sequences, 16% found once. There are a few counts of this clonotype. Source material: PBMCs or a T cell subset sorted from them (not recorded which). The clonotype was recovered from an adult woman who had mild COVID-19 (a few samples of this study predate the infection). Cell type and time point are not known. This chain uses TRBV5-1 with TRBJ1-4; D might be TRBD1 (5 bases). CDR3 sequence reads: CASSSGLNEKLFF. CDR3 DNA: TGCGCCAGCAGCTCGGGGCTTAATGAAAAACTGTTTTTT.